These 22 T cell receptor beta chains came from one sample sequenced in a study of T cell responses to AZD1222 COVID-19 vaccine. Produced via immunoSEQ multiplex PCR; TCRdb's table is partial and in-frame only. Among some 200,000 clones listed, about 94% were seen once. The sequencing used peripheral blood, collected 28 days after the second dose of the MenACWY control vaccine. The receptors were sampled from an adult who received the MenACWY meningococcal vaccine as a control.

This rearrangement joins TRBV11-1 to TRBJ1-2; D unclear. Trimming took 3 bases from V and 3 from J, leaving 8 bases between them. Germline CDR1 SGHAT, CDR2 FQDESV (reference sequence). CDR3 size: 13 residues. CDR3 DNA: TGTGCCAGCAGCTTTTCCGGCGACTATGGCTACACCTTC. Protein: CASSFSGDYGYTF.

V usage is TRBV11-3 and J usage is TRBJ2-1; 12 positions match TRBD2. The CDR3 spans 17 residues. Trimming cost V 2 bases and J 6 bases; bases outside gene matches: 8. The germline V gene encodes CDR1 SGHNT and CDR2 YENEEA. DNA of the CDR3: TGTGCCAGCAGCTTATCTAGAGGGACTAGCGGGTCCAATGAGCAGTTCTTC. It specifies CASSLSRGTSGSNEQFF. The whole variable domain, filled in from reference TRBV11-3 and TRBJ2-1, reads EAGVVQSPRYKIIEKKQPVAFWCNPISGHNTLYWYLQNLGQGPELLIRYENEEAVDDSQLPKDRFSAERLKGVDSTLKIQPAELGDSAVYLCASSLSRGTSGSNEQFFGPGTRLTVL.

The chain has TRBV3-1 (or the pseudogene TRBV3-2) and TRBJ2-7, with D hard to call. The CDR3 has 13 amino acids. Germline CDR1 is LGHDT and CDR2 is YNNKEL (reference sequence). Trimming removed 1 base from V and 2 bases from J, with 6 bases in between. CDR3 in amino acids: CASSQGITYEQYF. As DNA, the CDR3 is TGTGCCAGCAGCCAAGGGATTACCTACGAGCAGTACTTC.

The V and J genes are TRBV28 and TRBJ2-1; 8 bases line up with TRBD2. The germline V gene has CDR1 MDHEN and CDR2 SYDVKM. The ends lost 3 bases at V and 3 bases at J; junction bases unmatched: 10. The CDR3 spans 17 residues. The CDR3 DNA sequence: TGTGCCAGCAGTTTCGGGAGCGGGGCGGGGGGCTACAATGAGCAGTTCTTC. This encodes CASSFGSGAGGYNEQFF.

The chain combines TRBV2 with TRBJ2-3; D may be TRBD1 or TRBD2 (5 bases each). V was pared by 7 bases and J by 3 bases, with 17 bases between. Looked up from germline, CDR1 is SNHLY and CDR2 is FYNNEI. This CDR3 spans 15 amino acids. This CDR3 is CASTPRGGFTDTQYF. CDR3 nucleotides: TGTGCCAGCACCCCCCGGGGCGGGTTTACAGATACGCAGTATTTT.

CDR3 protein: CAISESVAGPNTGELFF. The DNA of the CDR3 is TGTGCCATCAGTGAGTCGGTGGCGGGGCCGAACACCGGGGAGCTGTTTTTT. This sequence joins TRBV10-3 and TRBJ2-2, with D perhaps matching TRBD2 (6 bases). The germline V gene encodes CDR1 ENHRY and CDR2 SYGVKD. The CDR3 has 17 amino acids. With 0 bases removed from V and 0 bases from J, the gap between germline ends came to 11 bases.

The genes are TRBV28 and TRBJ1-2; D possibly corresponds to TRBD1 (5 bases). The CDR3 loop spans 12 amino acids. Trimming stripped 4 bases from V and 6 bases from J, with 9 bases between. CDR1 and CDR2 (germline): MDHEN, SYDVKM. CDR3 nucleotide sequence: TGTGCCAGCAGTTCGGGGACGCATGGCTACACCTTC. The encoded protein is CASSSGTHGYTF.

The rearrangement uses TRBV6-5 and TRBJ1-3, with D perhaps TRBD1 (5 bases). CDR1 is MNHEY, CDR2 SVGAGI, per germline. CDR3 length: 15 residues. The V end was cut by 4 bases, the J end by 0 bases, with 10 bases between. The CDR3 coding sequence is TGTGCCAGCAGTTTGGGACCGATCTCTGGAAACACCATATATTTT. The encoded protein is CASSLGPISGNTIYF.

The CDR3: CATMDYNYGYTF. For the CDR3, the DNA is TGTGCCACCATGGACTATAACTATGGCTACACCTTC. The chain couples TRBV27 to TRBJ1-2; unclear D gene. The CDR3 runs to 12 residues. Trimming cost V 10 bases and J 1 base, with 10 bases left between them. Per germline, CDR1 MNHEY and CDR2 SMNVEV (reference sequence).

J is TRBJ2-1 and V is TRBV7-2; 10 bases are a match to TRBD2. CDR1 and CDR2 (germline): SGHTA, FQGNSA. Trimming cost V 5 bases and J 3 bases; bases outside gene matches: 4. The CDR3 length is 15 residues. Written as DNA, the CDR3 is TGTGCCAGCAGCCTTAGCGGGGGGTTCTACAATGAGCAGTTCTTC. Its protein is CASSLSGGFYNEQFF.

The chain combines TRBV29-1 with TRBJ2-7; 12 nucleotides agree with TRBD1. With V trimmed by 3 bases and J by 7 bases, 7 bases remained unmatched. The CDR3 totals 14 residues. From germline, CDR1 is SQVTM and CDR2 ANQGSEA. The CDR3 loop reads CSVELGTGGEEQYF. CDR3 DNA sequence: TGCAGCGTTGAGTTAGGGACAGGGGGCGAAGAGCAGTACTTC.

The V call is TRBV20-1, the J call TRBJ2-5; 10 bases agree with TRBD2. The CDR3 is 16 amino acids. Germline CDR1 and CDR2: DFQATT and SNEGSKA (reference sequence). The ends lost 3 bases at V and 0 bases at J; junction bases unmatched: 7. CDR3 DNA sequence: TGCAGTGCTAGTTCGGGGACTAGCGAAAACCAAGAGACCCAGTACTTC. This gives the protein CSASSGTSENQETQYF.

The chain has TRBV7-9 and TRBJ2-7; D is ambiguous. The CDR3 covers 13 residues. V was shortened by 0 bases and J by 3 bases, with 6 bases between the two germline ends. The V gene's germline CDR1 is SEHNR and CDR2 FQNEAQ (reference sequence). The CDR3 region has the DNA TGTGCCAGCAGCTTAGCGTCCATCTACGAGCAGTACTTC. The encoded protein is CASSLASIYEQYF.

The CDR3 bases are TGTGCCAGCAGCCAAACTAGCGGGAGACGCCACTACGAGCAGTACTTC. Translating gives CASSQTSGRRHYEQYF. The chain uses TRBV3-1 (or the pseudogene TRBV3-2) and TRBJ2-7; 11 nucleotides agree with TRBD2. The trim removed 2 bases at V and 3 bases at J, leaving 6 bases unmatched. The CDR3 runs 16 residues. Germline-derived CDR1 and CDR2 are LGHDT and YNNKEL (reference sequence).

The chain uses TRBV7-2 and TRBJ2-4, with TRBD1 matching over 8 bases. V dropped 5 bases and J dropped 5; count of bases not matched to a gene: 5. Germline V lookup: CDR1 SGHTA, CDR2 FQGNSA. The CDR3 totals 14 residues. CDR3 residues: CASSPTGQENIQYF. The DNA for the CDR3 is TGTGCCAGCAGCCCCACGGGACAGGAAAACATTCAGTACTTC.

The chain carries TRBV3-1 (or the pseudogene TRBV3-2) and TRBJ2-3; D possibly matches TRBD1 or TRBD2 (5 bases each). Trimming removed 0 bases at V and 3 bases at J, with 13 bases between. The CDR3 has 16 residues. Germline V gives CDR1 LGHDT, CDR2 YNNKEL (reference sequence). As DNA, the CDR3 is TGTGCCAGCAGCCAAGACGTGGGGCGCGGGACAGATACGCAGTATTTT. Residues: CASSQDVGRGTDTQYF.

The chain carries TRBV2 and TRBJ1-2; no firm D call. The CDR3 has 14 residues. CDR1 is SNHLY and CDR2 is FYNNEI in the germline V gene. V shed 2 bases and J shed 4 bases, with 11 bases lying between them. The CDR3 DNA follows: TGTGCCAGCAGTGAAAACGGAGGACTCTATGGCTACACCTTC. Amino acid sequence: CASSENGGLYGYTF.

CDR3: CASSQQGGNQPQHF. CDR3 bases: TGTGCCAGCAGCCAACAGGGGGGGAATCAGCCCCAGCATTTT. The chain joins TRBV28 to TRBJ1-5; 8 nucleotides match TRBD1. CDR3 length equals 14 residues. V gave up 6 bases and J gave up 4 bases; unmatched junction bases: 5. Germline CDR1 is MDHEN and CDR2 is SYDVKM.

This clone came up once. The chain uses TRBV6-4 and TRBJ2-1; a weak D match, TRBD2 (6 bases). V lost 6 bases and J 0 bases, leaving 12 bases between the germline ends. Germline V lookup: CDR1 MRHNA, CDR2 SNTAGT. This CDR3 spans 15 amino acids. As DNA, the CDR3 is TGTGCCAGCAGGCGGGACCCGAGCTCCTACAATGAGCAGTTCTTC. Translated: CASRRDPSSYNEQFF.

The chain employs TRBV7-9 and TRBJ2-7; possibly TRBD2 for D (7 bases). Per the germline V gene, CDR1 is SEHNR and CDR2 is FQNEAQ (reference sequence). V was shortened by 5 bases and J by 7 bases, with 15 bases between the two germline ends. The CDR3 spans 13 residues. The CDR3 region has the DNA TGTGCCAGCAGCGGGAGGGGGGAAGGGGAGCAGTACTTC. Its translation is CASSGRGEGEQYF.

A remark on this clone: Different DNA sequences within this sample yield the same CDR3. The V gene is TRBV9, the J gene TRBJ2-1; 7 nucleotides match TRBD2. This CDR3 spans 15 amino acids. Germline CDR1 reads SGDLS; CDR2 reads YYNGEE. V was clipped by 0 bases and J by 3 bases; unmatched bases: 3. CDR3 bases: TGTGCCAGCAGCGTAGGCGGCGGGGGCTACAATGAGCAGTTCTTC. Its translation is CASSVGGGGYNEQFF.

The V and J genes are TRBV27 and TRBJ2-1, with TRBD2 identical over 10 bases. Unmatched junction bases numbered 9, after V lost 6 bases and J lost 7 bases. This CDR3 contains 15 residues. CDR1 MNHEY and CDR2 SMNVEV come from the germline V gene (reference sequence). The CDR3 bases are TGTGCCAGCAGATCTCTAGCGGGAGTTAAAAATGAGCAGTTCTTC. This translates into CASRSLAGVKNEQFF.